What follows are 27 T cell receptor beta chains derived from one specimen sequenced in a study of T cell changes during pregnancy in multiple sclerosis. The table came from immunoSEQ multiplex PCR; TCRdb's copy has only in-frame clones and leaves some out. This sample has fewer than 150,000 clones, with about 96% found just once. Specimen: peripheral blood, collected after pregnancy. These receptors were obtained from a female donor with multiple sclerosis, enrolled in a pregnancy study.

The V call is TRBV19, the J call TRBJ2-2; 12 bases map to TRBD1. The CDR3 runs to 17 residues. The V gene end was trimmed by 6 bases and the J gene end by 5 bases; junction bases not matched to a gene: 10. Germline V gene data show CDR1 as LNHDA and CDR2 as SQIVND (reference sequence). CDR3 region: CASRPGQGANLTGELFF. The CDR3 nucleotides are TGTGCCAGTAGACCGGGACAGGGGGCTAATTTAACCGGGGAGCTGTTTTTT.

This clone has only one observation. V and J are TRBV4-1 and TRBJ2-7; possibly TRBD2 for D (5 bases). The germline V gene has CDR1 MGHRA and CDR2 YSYEKL. CDR3 length: 12 amino acids. Between the trimmed V and J ends, which lost 1 base and 4 bases, there was a span of 5 bases. The CDR3 DNA follows: TGCGCCAGCAGCCAAGGAGGGTACGAGCAGTACTTC. Translated, it gives CASSQGGYEQYF.

The chain uses TRBV7-9 and TRBJ2-1; 8 nucleotides line up with TRBD2. Per the germline V gene, CDR1 is SEHNR and CDR2 is FQNEAQ (reference sequence). This CDR3 region has 18 residues. With 4 bases clipped from V and 0 bases from J, the junction kept 11 bases outside the gene matches. CDR3 protein: CASSSSTGTSGSYNEQFF. As DNA, the CDR3 is TGTGCCAGCAGCTCCTCAACCGGGACTAGTGGCTCCTACAATGAGCAGTTCTTC.

The CDR3: CASSGTDYGYTF. The CDR3 DNA sequence: TGTGCCAGCAGCGGGACAGACTATGGCTACACCTTC. The V and J genes are TRBV2 and TRBJ1-2; 7 positions agree with TRBD1. The J segment lost 3 bases and the V segment lost 6 bases, leaving 1 base of the junction unmatched. Looked up from germline, CDR1 is SNHLY and CDR2 is FYNNEI. There are 12 residues in the CDR3.

V is TRBV19 and J is TRBJ1-2, with TRBD1 matching over 8 bases. With 0 bases clipped from V and 4 bases from J, the junction kept 4 bases outside the gene matches. The length of the CDR3 is 15 residues. The germline V gene has CDR1 LNHDA and CDR2 SQIVND (reference sequence). CDR3 residues: CASSIEPGGSYGYTF. CDR3 coding DNA: TGTGCCAGTAGTATAGAGCCAGGGGGCTCCTATGGCTACACCTTC.

This chain uses TRBV5-1 with TRBJ2-3; D is perhaps TRBD1 (6 bases). Germline V CDR1 and CDR2: SGHRS, YFSETQ. V was clipped by 3 bases and J by 0 bases, with 11 bases between them. The CDR3 has 15 amino acids. CDR3: CASSSGQPSTDTQYF. CDR3 coding DNA: TGCGCCAGCAGCTCAGGACAGCCTAGCACAGATACGCAGTATTTT.

V and J are TRBV7-2 and TRBJ1-3; D is unclear. V was trimmed by 6 bases and J by 7 bases, leaving 13 bases between them. The length of the CDR3 is 13 residues. Germline V gives CDR1 SGHTA, CDR2 FQGNSA. CDR3 nucleotides: TGTGCCAGCAGTTCCGACATGCCGAACACCATATATTTT. Protein sequence: CASSSDMPNTIYF.

This chain joins TRBV28 and TRBJ2-7; D is unclear. In germline, CDR1 is MDHEN, CDR2 SYDVKM. Trimming shortened V by 2 bases and J by 3 bases, and 11 bases separated the two germline ends. The CDR3 extends over 14 amino acids. CDR3 nucleotide sequence: TGTGCCAGCAGTTTAACCCCACAGAGCTACGAGCAGTACTTC. Translation: CASSLTPQSYEQYF.

The chain joins TRBV4-2 to TRBJ2-3, with unresolved D. The CDR3 runs 16 residues. The V end was cut by 1 base, the J end by 0 bases, with 11 bases between. CDR1 LGHNA and CDR2 YNFKEQ come from the germline V gene. The CDR3 coding sequence is TGTGCCAGCAGCCAAGTAGCAGCTACTAGCACAGATACGCAGTATTTT. It yields the protein CASSQVAATSTDTQYF.

J is TRBJ2-7 and V is TRBV20-1; tentative D call: TRBD1 (5 bases). Germline V gene data show CDR1 as DFQATT and CDR2 as SNEGSKA (reference sequence). The CDR3 contains 11 residues. This chain's CDR3 is CSLQSDKSQYF. The CDR3, as DNA: TGCAGCCTACAATCGGACAAATCGCAGTACTTC.

This chain uses TRBV28 with TRBJ2-5; 7 bases are shared with TRBD2. The CDR3 extends over 15 amino acids. Germline V gene sequence: CDR1 MDHEN, CDR2 SYDVKM. The ends lost 4 bases at V and 4 bases at J; junction bases unmatched: 9. CDR3 DNA sequence: TGTGCCAGCAGTTCCTGGGGGACTACCACAGAGACCCAGTACTTC. Its protein product is CASSSWGTTTETQYF.

The V gene is TRBV9, the J gene TRBJ1-3; tentative D call: TRBD1 (6 bases). Per the germline V gene, CDR1 is SGDLS and CDR2 is YYNGEE. The length of the CDR3 is 16 residues. V shed 0 bases and J shed 4 bases, with 14 bases lying between them. The CDR3 sequence: CASSVDPGAKGNTIYF. The CDR3 DNA is TGTGCCAGCAGCGTAGATCCAGGGGCAAAAGGAAACACCATATATTTT.

V usage is TRBV5-1 and J usage is TRBJ2-3; 9 nucleotides align to TRBD2. The V segment lost 0 bases and the J segment 2 bases; nucleotides outside the gene matches: 13. The germline V gene encodes CDR1 SGHRS and CDR2 YFSETQ. This CDR3 is built from 19 residues. The CDR3 DNA reads TGCGCCAGCAGCTTGGCCGGCGCGGGAGGGCCGGGGCCCACAGATACGCAGTATTTT. Its translation is CASSLAGAGGPGPTDTQYF.

CDR3 DNA: TGCGCCAGCAGCTTGGGACTAGCGGGAGTGACCTACAATGAGCAGTTCTTC. Its protein is CASSLGLAGVTYNEQFF. J is TRBJ2-1 and V is TRBV5-1, with TRBD2 matching over 12 bases. Germline V gene data show CDR1 as SGHRS and CDR2 as YFSETQ. This CDR3 has 17 amino acids. The V and J ends lost 0 bases and 2 bases, in that order; junction bases with no gene match: 3.

The CDR3 DNA follows: TGTGCCAGCAGCCCCGGGGGTAGCGGGAGCTCGGCGCAGTATTTT. Amino acids: CASSPGGSGSSAQYF. The V gene is TRBV7-9, the J gene TRBJ2-3; 9 nucleotides agree with TRBD2. The CDR3 extends over 15 amino acids. Germline CDR1 is SEHNR and CDR2 is FQNEAQ (reference sequence). V dropped 5 bases and J dropped 10; count of bases not matched to a gene: 13.

The chain has TRBV28 and TRBJ2-7; TRBD1 might be the D (6 bases). V lost 2 bases, J lost 4 bases, and 15 bases lay in between. Per germline, CDR1 MDHEN and CDR2 SYDVKM. This CDR3 has 15 residues. CDR3: CASSLHDRPTYEQYF. The CDR3 DNA reads TGTGCCAGCAGTTTACATGACAGGCCTACGTACGAGCAGTACTTC.

The gene calls are TRBV5-1 and TRBJ2-5, with a tentative D call TRBD2 (5 bases). This CDR3 comprises 15 residues. V was clipped by 0 bases and J by 2 bases, with 11 bases between them. Germline V gives CDR1 SGHRS, CDR2 YFSETQ. The CDR3 region is CASSLDGIPQETQYF. CDR3 sequence (DNA): TGCGCCAGCAGCTTGGACGGGATCCCGCAAGAGACCCAGTACTTC.

CDR3 sequence: CASSITAGGPNEQFF. CDR3 in DNA: TGTGCCAGTAGTATTACGGCAGGGGGTCCCAATGAGCAGTTCTTC. The chain carries TRBV19 and TRBJ2-1; 7 nucleotides agree with TRBD1. After removal of 3 bases from V and 6 bases from J, the junction contained 8 bases not matched to a gene. Looked up from germline, CDR1 is LNHDA and CDR2 is SQIVND (reference sequence). The CDR3 length is 15 residues.

This chain links TRBV7-9 with TRBJ2-7; 7 bases are a match to TRBD2. Trimming at V came to 0 bases and at J to 2 bases, leaving 10 bases not matched to a gene. Per the germline V gene, CDR1 is SEHNR and CDR2 is FQNEAQ (reference sequence). CDR3 length equals 17 residues. CDR3 coding DNA: TGTGCCAGCAGCTTAGCCCCCGTTGGGGGGAGGGCCTACGAGCAGTACTTC. Its translation: CASSLAPVGGRAYEQYF.

The chain uses TRBV6-1 and TRBJ1-5; D is perhaps TRBD1 (6 bases). The CDR3 contains 15 residues. CDR1 is MNHNS, CDR2 SASEGT, per germline. V lost 4 bases to trimming and J lost 9 bases, with 19 bases between them. CDR3 DNA sequence: TGTGCCAGCAGTGCAAGGACAGATCCCTCGGGGCCCCAGCATTTT. Encoded protein: CASSARTDPSGPQHF.

The CDR3 is CALQGGNGYTF. The CDR3 DNA follows: TGTGCCTTACAGGGAGGGAATGGCTACACCTTC. The gene calls are TRBV30 and TRBJ1-2; D might be TRBD1 (6 bases). Germline V gene sequence: CDR1 GTSNPN, CDR2 SVGIG (reference sequence). This CDR3 has 11 amino acids. Trimming took off 7 bases at V and 6 bases at J, with 12 bases between the two ends.

The chain is built from TRBV5-1 and TRBJ1-2, with TRBD1 identical over 10 bases. Per the germline V gene, CDR1 is SGHRS and CDR2 is YFSETQ. CDR3 length: 17 amino acids. V shed 0 bases, J shed 4 bases, and the junction held 9 bases outside the gene matches. CDR3 protein: CASSLAPPTGGGYGYTF. The CDR3 DNA sequence: TGCGCCAGCAGCTTGGCCCCCCCGACAGGGGGCGGCTATGGCTACACCTTC.

The chain links TRBV27 to TRBJ2-2, with a tentative D call TRBD2 (5 bases). In germline, CDR1 is MNHEY, CDR2 SMNVEV (reference sequence). The CDR3 has 17 residues. Trimming took 5 bases from V and 2 from J, leaving 18 bases between them. The CDR3 sequence is CASSLLRAEVNTGELFF. CDR3 nucleotides: TGTGCCAGCAGTCTTCTGAGGGCGGAGGTTAACACCGGGGAGCTGTTTTTT.

This clone showed up just once. The chain links TRBV4-2 to TRBJ2-1; 11 bases are a match to TRBD2. Germline assignment: CDR1 LGHNA and CDR2 YNFKEQ. CDR3 length equals 14 residues. The junction had 4 bases not matched to a gene; V was cut back by 1 base and J by 11 bases. CDR3 sequence reads: CASSQGSGRAQQFF. The DNA for the CDR3 is TGTGCCAGCAGCCAAGGTAGCGGGAGGGCCCAGCAGTTCTTC.

The chain uses TRBV27 and TRBJ2-1, with 8 bases lining up with TRBD2. Trimming took 4 bases from V and 8 from J; bases not matched to a gene: 7. CDR1 MNHEY and CDR2 SMNVEV come from the germline V gene (reference sequence). The CDR3 is 14 residues long. CDR3 in amino acids: CASSSGLEVYEQFF. CDR3 nucleotides: TGTGCCAGCAGTTCGGGACTAGAGGTATATGAGCAGTTCTTC.

The gene calls are TRBV9 and TRBJ2-5; D is uncertain. Trimming stripped 3 bases from V and 1 base from J, with 10 bases between. The CDR3 is 14 amino acids. CDR1 is SGDLS and CDR2 is YYNGEE in the germline V gene. CDR3 DNA: TGTGCCAGCAGCGCCTCTTCCTCCCAAGAGACCCAGTACTTC. Protein: CASSASSSQETQYF.

The gene calls are TRBV6-5 and TRBJ2-2, with D tentatively TRBD2 (5 bases). Germline V lookup: CDR1 MNHEY, CDR2 SVGAGI. The ends were cut back, 8 bases at V and 3 bases at J, with 10 bases in the middle. There are 13 residues in the CDR3. CDR3 in amino acids: CASRELHTGELFF. CDR3 DNA: TGTGCCAGCCGGGAACTACACACCGGGGAGCTGTTTTTT.